Listed here are 15 T cell receptor beta chains from one sample, sequenced in a study of blood T cell repertoires in COVID-19. The table came from immunoSEQ multiplex PCR; TCRdb's copy has only in-frame clones and leaves some out. The data hold roughly 60,000 clones, with approximately 82% observed a single time. Sequencing was performed on peripheral blood. The receptors shown here come from a woman in her sixties with acute or convalescent COVID-19.

V gene TRBV7-3 combines with J gene TRBJ2-7, with TRBD2 matching over 12 bases. Germline-derived CDR1 and CDR2 are SGHTA and FQGTGA. The J segment lost 2 bases and the V segment lost 5 bases, leaving 13 bases of the junction unmatched. The CDR3 covers 18 residues. CDR3 sequence (DNA): TGTGCCAGCAGCCCCGGGCTAGCGGGGGGGCTTTACCCCTACGAGCAGTACTTC. It specifies CASSPGLAGGLYPYEQYF.

This rearrangement joins TRBV5-4 to TRBJ1-2; maybe TRBD1 (5 bases). Trimming pared 0 bases from V and 0 bases from J, leaving 12 bases between. The CDR3 is made up of 16 amino acids. Germline-derived CDR1 and CDR2 are SGHNT and YYREEE (reference sequence). CDR3 amino acids: CASSLGSGSSNYGYTF. The DNA for the CDR3 is TGTGCCAGCAGCTTGGGGTCAGGGTCTTCTAACTATGGCTACACCTTC.

CDR3 in DNA: TGCGCCAGCAGCCCGGGCCTAGCGGGGGGGCCGGACATTCAGTACTTC. It codes for CASSPGLAGGPDIQYF. The gene calls are TRBV5-1 and TRBJ2-4; 12 positions agree with TRBD2. Germline CDR1 SGHRS, CDR2 YFSETQ. This CDR3 comprises 16 residues. V gave up 4 bases and J gave up 8 bases; unmatched junction bases: 10.

This rearrangement joins TRBV11-2 to TRBJ1-5; no reliable D call. CDR1 and CDR2 (germline): SGHAT, FQNNGV. The CDR3 is made up of 13 amino acids. The V end was cut by 0 bases, the J end by 9 bases, with 9 bases between. CDR3 loop: CASSLDPMAPQHF. The DNA of the CDR3 is TGTGCCAGCAGCTTAGATCCCATGGCGCCCCAGCATTTT. Together with reference TRBV11-2 and TRBJ1-5, the CDR3 gives the full variable domain: EAGVAQSPRYKIIEKRQSVAFWCNPISGHATLYWYQQILGQGPKLLIQFQNNGVVDDSQLPKDRFSAERLKGVDSTLKIQPAKLEDSAVYLCASSLDPMAPQHFGDGTRLSIL.

This clone occurred once. Here the CDR3 DNA reads TGTGCCAGCAAGCCAGACTATAGCAATCAGCCCCAGCATTTT. Translation gives CASKPDYSNQPQHF. This rearrangement joins TRBV2 to TRBJ1-5; no clear D gene. The CDR3 length is 14 residues. The V and J ends lost 7 bases and 0 bases respectively, with 10 bases between them. The germline CDR1 and CDR2 sequences are SNHLY and FYNNEI.

The chain combines TRBV7-9 with TRBJ2-4, with D possibly being TRBD1 (6 bases). V shed 4 bases and J shed 5 bases, with 12 bases lying between them. The CDR3 runs to 14 residues. Germline V lookup: CDR1 SEHNR, CDR2 FQNEAQ (reference sequence). The CDR3 here is CASSSDRYQNIQYF. The CDR3 DNA sequence: TGTGCCAGCAGCTCCGACAGGTATCAAAACATTCAGTACTTC.

The chain uses TRBV3-1 (or the pseudogene TRBV3-2) and TRBJ2-7; 9 bases align to TRBD1. The CDR3 is 15 amino acids. The germline V gene has CDR1 LGHDT and CDR2 YNNKEL (reference sequence). V lost 1 base to trimming and J lost 3 bases; unmatched junction nucleotides: 4. CDR3 sequence reads: CASSQVGQGNYEQYF. As DNA, the CDR3 is TGTGCCAGCAGCCAAGTTGGACAGGGGAACTACGAGCAGTACTTC.

The V gene is TRBV6-6, the J gene TRBJ1-2; D might be TRBD1 (6 bases). V gave up 5 bases and J gave up 4 bases, with 23 bases separating them. The CDR3 has 17 residues. Germline lookup yields CDR1 MNHNY and CDR2 SVGAGI (reference sequence). The DNA of the CDR3 is TGTGCCAGCAGTCCAATTTTGACAGGTGGAGGCGTCTATGGCTACACCTTC. Amino acid sequence: CASSPILTGGGVYGYTF.

The rearrangement joins TRBV10-3 to TRBJ2-1, with 11 bases identical to TRBD1. The germline V gene has CDR1 ENHRY and CDR2 SYGVKD. This CDR3 contains 14 residues. The V segment lost 8 bases and the J segment 6 bases; nucleotides outside the gene matches: 6. The CDR3, as DNA: TGTGCCATCGGGCCCGGGACAGGGGGCAATGAGCAGTTCTTC. This gives the protein CAIGPGTGGNEQFF.

The J gene is TRBJ1-2, the V gene TRBV6-4, with TRBD1 matching 9 bases. V dropped 8 bases and J dropped 5; count of bases not matched to a gene: 9. CDR1 and CDR2 (germline): MRHNA, SNTAGT. The CDR3 consists of 14 residues. The CDR3 spells CASFLLGQGYGYTF. The CDR3 nucleotides are TGTGCCAGCTTCCTCTTGGGACAGGGATATGGCTACACCTTC.

This chain joins TRBV4-2 and TRBJ2-1; weak D call: TRBD1 (5 bases). The V end was cut by 3 bases, the J end by 4 bases, with 16 bases between. The CDR3 covers 16 residues. The germline CDR1 and CDR2 sequences are LGHNA and YNFKEQ. CDR3 coding DNA: TGTGCCAGCAGCCAGAAGCGTGGGGCTAATTACAATGAGCAGTTCTTC. As protein: CASSQKRGANYNEQFF.

V gene TRBV10-1 combines with J gene TRBJ2-1, with 12 bases matching TRBD2. This CDR3 region has 15 residues. V was pared by 0 bases and J by 13 bases, with 7 bases of the junction left unmatched. Per the germline V gene, CDR1 is WNHNN and CDR2 is SYGVQD (reference sequence). Here the CDR3 reads CASSESTSGGLHQFF. The CDR3, as DNA: TGCGCCAGCAGTGAGTCGACTAGCGGGGGACTCCATCAGTTCTTC.

V gene TRBV24-1 combines with J gene TRBJ2-2, with D perhaps TRBD2 (5 bases). Germline-derived CDR1 and CDR2 are KGHDR and SFDVKD. V lost 3 bases, J lost 5 bases, and 9 bases lay in between. This CDR3 region has 14 residues. The CDR3, as DNA: TGTGCCACCAGTGATGAGGGAGCAACCGGGGAGCTGTTTTTT. Protein sequence: CATSDEGATGELFF.

This clone was counted a single time. This chain connects TRBV5-3 to TRBJ2-7; 9 nucleotides match TRBD1. Being an ORF, TRBV5-3 has a function that is uncertain. The CDR3 sequence is 17 residues long. With V trimmed by 1 base and J by 2 bases, 10 bases remained unmatched. The CDR3: CARSLTAWDRDTYEQYF. The CDR3, as DNA: TGTGCCAGAAGCTTGACGGCTTGGGACAGGGATACCTACGAGCAGTACTTC.

This sequence joins TRBV11-1 and TRBJ2-3; 11 bases agree with TRBD1. V shed 7 bases and J 5 bases; nucleotides not matched to a gene: 8. Per germline, CDR1 SGHAT and CDR2 FQDESV (reference sequence). The CDR3 is 15 residues long. The CDR3 sequence: CASNLWTGGLDTQYF. The DNA of the CDR3 is TGTGCCAGCAACCTTTGGACAGGGGGCTTAGATACGCAGTATTTT.